This T cell receptor beta chain is from a study of shared clonotypes between healthy human individuals. The germline V gene has CDR1 SGHRS and CDR2 YFSETQ. V was clipped by 3 bases and J by 5 bases; unmatched bases: 7. This CDR3 comprises 15 residues. Generated by immunoSEQ multiplex PCR, the TCRdb table keeps only in-frame clones and is missing some. The data contain more than 2 million clones, approximately 94% of them singletons. For this clone: The antigen remains unidentified.

Study-wide results and limits: Naive subsets generally had larger estimated richness than memory subsets. The study's rarefaction showed incomplete sorted-subset sequencing despite large depth.

The sequence was obtained from a man younger than 30 in good health. Sequenced input: naive CD4+ T cells sorted from blood. As for subset: CD45RA+ positively selected. This chain uses TRBV5-1 with TRBJ2-7; 11 nucleotides align to TRBD2. CDR3 coding DNA: TGCGCCAGCAGCTCCGGGACTAGCGGTAGGCACGAGCAGTACTTC. Its translation: CASSSGTSGRHEQYF. Supplemented by reference TRBV5-1 and TRBJ2-7, the full variable domain reads KAGVTQTPRYLIKTRGQQVTLSCSPISGHRSVSWYQQTPGQGLQFLFEYFSETQRNKGNFPGRFSGRQFSNSRSEMNVSTLELGDSALYLCASSSGTSGRHEQYFGPGTRLTVT.